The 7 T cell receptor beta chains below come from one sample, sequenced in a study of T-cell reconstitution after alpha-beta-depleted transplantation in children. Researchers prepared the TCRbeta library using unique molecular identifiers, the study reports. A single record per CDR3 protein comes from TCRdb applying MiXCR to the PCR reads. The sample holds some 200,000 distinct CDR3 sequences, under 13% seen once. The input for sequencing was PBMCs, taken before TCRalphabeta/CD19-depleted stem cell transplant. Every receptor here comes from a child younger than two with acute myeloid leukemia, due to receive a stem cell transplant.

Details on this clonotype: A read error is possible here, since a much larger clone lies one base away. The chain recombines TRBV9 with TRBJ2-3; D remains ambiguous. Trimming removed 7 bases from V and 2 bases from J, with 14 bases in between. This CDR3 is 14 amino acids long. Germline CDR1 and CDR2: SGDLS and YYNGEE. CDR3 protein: CASGGGANTDTQYF. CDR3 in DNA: TGTGCCAGCGGCGGTGGAGCGAACACAGATACGCAGTATTTT. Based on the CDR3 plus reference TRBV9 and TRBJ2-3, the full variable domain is DSGVTQTPKHLITATGQRVTLRCSPRSGDLSVYWYQQSLDQGLQFLIQYYNGEERAKGNILERFSAQQFPDLHSELNLSSLELGDSALYFCASGGGANTDTQYFGPGTRLTVL.

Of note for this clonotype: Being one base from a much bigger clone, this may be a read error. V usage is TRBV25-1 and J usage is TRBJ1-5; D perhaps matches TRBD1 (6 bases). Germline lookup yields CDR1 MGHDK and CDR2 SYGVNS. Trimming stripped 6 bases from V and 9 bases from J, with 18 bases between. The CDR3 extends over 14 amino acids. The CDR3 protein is CASREYHRARPQHF. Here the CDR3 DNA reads TGTGCCAGCAGAGAGTACCACAGGGCTCGGCCCCAGCATTTT.

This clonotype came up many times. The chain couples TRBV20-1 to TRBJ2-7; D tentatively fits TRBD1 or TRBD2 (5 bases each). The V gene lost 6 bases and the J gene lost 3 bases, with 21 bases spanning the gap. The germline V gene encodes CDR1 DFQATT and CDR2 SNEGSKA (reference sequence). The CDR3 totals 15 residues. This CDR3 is CSAKEQRGAVYEQYF. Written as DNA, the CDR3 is TGCAGTGCCAAAGAGCAGAGGGGCGCAGTCTACGAGCAGTACTTC.

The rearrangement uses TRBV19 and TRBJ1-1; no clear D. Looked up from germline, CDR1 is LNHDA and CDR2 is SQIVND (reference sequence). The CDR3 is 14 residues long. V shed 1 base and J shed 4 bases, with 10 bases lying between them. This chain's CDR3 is CASSIGTVATEAFF. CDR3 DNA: TGTGCCAGTAGTATAGGGACGGTAGCCACTGAAGCTTTCTTT.

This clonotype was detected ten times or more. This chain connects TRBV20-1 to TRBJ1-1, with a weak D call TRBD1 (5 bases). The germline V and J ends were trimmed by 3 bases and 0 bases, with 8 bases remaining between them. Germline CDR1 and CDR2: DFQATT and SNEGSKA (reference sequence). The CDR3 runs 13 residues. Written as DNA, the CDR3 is TGCAGTGCTAGTCAGGGTATGAACACTGAAGCTTTCTTT. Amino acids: CSASQGMNTEAFF.

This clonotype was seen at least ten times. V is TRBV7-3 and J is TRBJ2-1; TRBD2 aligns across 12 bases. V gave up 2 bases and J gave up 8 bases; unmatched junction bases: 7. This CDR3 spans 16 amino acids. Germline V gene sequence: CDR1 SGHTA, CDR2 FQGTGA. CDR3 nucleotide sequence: TGTGCCAGCAGCTTACAACTAGCGGGGGGTAGCCATGAGCAGTTCTTC. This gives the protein CASSLQLAGGSHEQFF. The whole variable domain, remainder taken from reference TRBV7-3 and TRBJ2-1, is GAGVSQTPSNKVTEKGKYVELRCDPISGHTALYWYRQSLGQGPEFLIYFQGTGAADDSGLPNDRFFAVRPEGSVSTLKIQRTERGDSAVYLCASSLQLAGGSHEQFFGPGTRLTVL.

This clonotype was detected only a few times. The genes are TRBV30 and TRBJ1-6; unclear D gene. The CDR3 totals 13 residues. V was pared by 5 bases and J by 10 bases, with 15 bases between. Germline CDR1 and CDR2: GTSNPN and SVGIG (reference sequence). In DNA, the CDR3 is TGTGCCTGGTCGGCCCTTCAGTTATCACCCCTCCACTTT. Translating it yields CAWSALQLSPLHF.